The clone carrying this T cell receptor beta chain was counted a few times. Profiling relied on immunoSEQ multiplex PCR, and the TCRdb table lists in-frame clones only, not all of them. The sample has 250,000 to 300,000 clones, about nine tenths seen once. This sample is drawn from a study of blood T cell repertoires in COVID-19. Study summary: Sample material is recorded as cDNA or gDNA derived from T cells, B-cell-depleted T cells, or PBMCs.

Germline V gene sequence: CDR1 MNHNY, CDR2 SVGAGI (reference sequence). The CDR3 totals 16 residues. V was cut by 4 bases and J by 2 bases, with 16 bases left in between. This sequence was found in an older woman with acute or convalescent COVID-19. The J gene is TRBJ2-3, the V gene TRBV6-6, with D maybe TRBD1 (6 bases). What was sequenced was peripheral blood. CDR3 loop: CASSLQGQRSTDTQYF. The DNA of the CDR3 is TGTGCCAGCAGTTTGCAGGGGCAGCGGTCCACAGATACGCAGTATTTT.